This is a list of T cell receptor beta chains from one sample in a study of CD8 T cells in ankylosing spondylitis. Via MiXCR, TCRdb re-called the 5' RACE reads, giving one row per CDR3 protein. The table lists roughly 440,000 distinct CDR3 sequences, more than 15% of them singletons. Sequenced input: blood, either unsorted or a sorted T cell fraction (not recorded which). The source of these receptors is a male donor with ankylosing spondylitis. CDR3s include the opening cysteine and the closing phenylalanine or tryptophan. D genes are given only for firm matches. Size is omitted from some rows. Given values are once, few, many or a class for expanded clones.

TRBD2	TRBV5-1	few	TRBJ2-3	TGCGCCAGCAGCCGGGAGAGCGGGGGCACAGATACGCAGTATTTT	CASSRESGGTDTQYF
.	TRBV5-6	.	TRBJ1-1	TGTGCCAGCAGCTTGGTGGCGACAACGAACACTGAAGCTTTCTTT	CASSLVATTNTEAFF
TRBD2	TRBV12-3/TRBV12-4	many	TRBJ2-3	TGTGCCACCACCCCACTAGCGGGGGACCTTGATACGCAGTATTTT	CATTPLAGDLDTQYF
TRBD2	TRBV9	few	TRBJ2-4	TGTGCCAGCAGCGTAGCCAGGGAGGGCCACATTCAGTACTTC	CASSVAREGHIQYF
TRBD2	TRBV10-2	.	TRBJ2-6	TGCGCCAGCAGTGACCTCGGACTAGCGGGGACCTCTGGGGCCAACGTCCTGACTTTC	CASSDLGLAGTSGANVLTF
.	TRBV7-3	.	TRBJ2-1	TGTGCCAGCAGCTTAGACAGCCTAGAATACAATGAGCAGTTCTTC	CASSLDSLEYNEQFF
TRBD2	TRBV19	.	TRBJ2-5	TGTGCCAGTAGTATAGCCGGACTAGCGGGAGGACGGTACCAAGAGACCCAGTACTTC	CASSIAGLAGGRYQETQYF
TRBD2	TRBV24-1	few	TRBJ2-5	TGTGCCACCAGTCTGGGAGGGAATCAGCAAGAGACCCAGTACTTC	CATSLGGNQQETQYF
.	TRBV7-9	few	TRBJ1-1	TGTGCCAGCAGCTTAGCCGGAGAGGAACGGGGAGCTTTCTTT	CASSLAGEERGAFF
TRBD1	TRBV20-1	.	TRBJ2-7	TGCAGTGCTGCTAAACCGGGACAGGGGGCTTACGAGCAGTACTTC	CSAAKPGQGAYEQYF
.	TRBV6-1	.	TRBJ2-6	TGTGCCAGCAGCCCATTAGGTATCGTGGGGCTATCTGGGGCCAACGTCCTGACTTTC	CASSPLGIVGLSGANVLTF
.	TRBV11-2	many	TRBJ2-3	TGTGCCAGCAGCCCACGCGGTAGGGAGCCCCACACAGATACGCAGTATTTT	CASSPRGREPHTDTQYF
TRBD1	TRBV6-1	.	TRBJ2-7	TGTGCCAGCCGGACAGGGAAATCCTACGAGCAGTACTTC	CASRTGKSYEQYF
.	TRBV19	.	TRBJ1-4	TGTGCCAGTACCGAGACAGATCCCTCTAATGAAAAACTGTTTTTT	CASTETDPSNEKLFF
TRBD1	TRBV30	.	TRBJ1-2	TGTGCCTACATACCCCGGGACAGGGGATTTAGTGGCTACACCTTC	CAYIPRDRGFSGYTF
TRBD2	TRBV7-8	.	TRBJ2-2	TGTGCCAGCAGCTCGACGTTGGGGACTAGCGGTCGTAGGGAGCTGTTTTTT	CASSSTLGTSGRRELFF
.	TRBV11-3	.	TRBJ1-5	TGTGCCAGCAGCCGGGCTTGGAATCAGCCCCAGCATTTT	CASSRAWNQPQHF